This record looks at one TCR beta chain sequence and its context. Its antigen is still unknown. Sequenced by immunoSEQ multiplex PCR; TCRdb stores in-frame clones only, minus some. Of 100,000 to 150,000 clones listed, roughly 89% are singletons. The data are from a study of cytomegalovirus exposure and HLA in healthy donors. V gave up 4 bases and J gave up 0 bases, with 10 bases separating them. This CDR3 is built from 14 residues. CDR1 is MNHNS, CDR2 SASEGT, per germline. Findings of the study overall: Cytomegalovirus association was listed for about 160 TCR beta chains. It was found in a later analysis that first-cohort TCR clusters tended to co-occur in the 100 to 150 validation repertoires. In vitro confirmation showed three CMV-associated chains to be CMV antigen specific.

Material: PBMCs. The chain couples TRBV6-1 to TRBJ2-7; the D gene is possibly TRBD1 (6 bases). This TCR came from a woman between 18 and 29 years old in good health and CMV-seronegative. CDR3 loop: CASSGQGSSYEQYV. The CDR3 nucleotides are TGTGCCAGCAGTGGGCAGGGGAGCTCCTACGAGCAGTACGTC.